This record looks at one T cell receptor (beta chain) sequence and its context. Its antigen remains unknown. PCR was performed a second time for about 7 to 11 cycles using a sample-barcoded 5' primer and a J-beta primer mix. There were at least 2.5 million CDR3-containing paired-end reads obtained from each sample. TCRdb called the 5' RACE reads again in MiXCR, with one record for every CDR3 protein. The data hold about 2 million distinct CDR3 sequences, with roughly 50% observed a single time. These data belong to a study of blood T cells in healthy people across ages. Findings of the study overall: Lack of knowledge of donor CMV status possibly confounded expanded clonotype changes. Significant beta diversity loss was already apparent by age approximately 38, declining roughly linearly. PBMCs were not sorted, which prevented a conclusive comparison of naive versus antigen-experienced cells.

This sequence originates from a woman in her forties in good health. The specimen was blood.

The CDR3 reads CAGKQIPYEQYF. DNA of the CDR3: TGTGCCGGCAAACAGATTCCCTACGAGCAGTACTTC. The chain couples TRBV27 to TRBJ2-7; no clear D. The CDR3 length is 12 residues. Germline CDR1 is MNHEY and CDR2 is SMNVEV (reference sequence). Trimming cost V 11 bases and J 2 bases, with 13 bases left between them.